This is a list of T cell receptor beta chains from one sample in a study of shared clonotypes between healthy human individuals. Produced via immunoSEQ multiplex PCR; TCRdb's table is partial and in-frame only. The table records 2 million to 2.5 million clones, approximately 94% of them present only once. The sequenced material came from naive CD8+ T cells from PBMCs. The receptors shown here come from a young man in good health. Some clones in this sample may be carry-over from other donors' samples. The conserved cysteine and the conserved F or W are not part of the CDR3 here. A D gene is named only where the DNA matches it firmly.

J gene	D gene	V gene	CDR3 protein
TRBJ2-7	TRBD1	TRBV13	ASSLGRGRGPEQY
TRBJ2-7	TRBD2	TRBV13	ASSKQTSGGPYEQY
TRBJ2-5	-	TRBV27	ATKIGTSQETQY
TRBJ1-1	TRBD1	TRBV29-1	SVILTGSRTEAF
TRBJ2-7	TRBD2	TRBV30	AWTLSSGPYEQY
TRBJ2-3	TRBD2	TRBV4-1	ASSWAVTSVEGPDTQY
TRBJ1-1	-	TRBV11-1	ASSLERRAEAF
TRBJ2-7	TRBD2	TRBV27	ASSFGGRLAGGRYEQY
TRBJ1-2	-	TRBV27	ASSSWGLGDGYT
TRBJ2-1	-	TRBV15	ATSRDLMDEQF
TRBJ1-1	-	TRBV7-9	ASSLREGLNTEAF
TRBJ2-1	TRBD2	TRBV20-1	SGLAEQF
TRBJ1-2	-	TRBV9	ASSVSKTQGVYGYT
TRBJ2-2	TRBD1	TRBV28	ASSFSGTAGELF
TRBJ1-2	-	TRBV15	ATSSNGQSSNYGYT
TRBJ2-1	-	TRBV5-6	ASSPGFTEQF
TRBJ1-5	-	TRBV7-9	ASSGGNQPQH